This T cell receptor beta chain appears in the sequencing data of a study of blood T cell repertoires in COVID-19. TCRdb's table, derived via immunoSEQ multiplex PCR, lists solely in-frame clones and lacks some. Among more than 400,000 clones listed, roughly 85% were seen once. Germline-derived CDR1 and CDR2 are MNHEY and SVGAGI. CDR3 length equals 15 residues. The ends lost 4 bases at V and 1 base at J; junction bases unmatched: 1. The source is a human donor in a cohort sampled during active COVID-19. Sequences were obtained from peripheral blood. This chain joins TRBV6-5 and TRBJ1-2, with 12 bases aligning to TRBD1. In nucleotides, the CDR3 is TGTGCCAGCAGTTGGGACAGGGGGCTTAACTATGGCTACACCTTC. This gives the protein CASSWDRGLNYGYTF.